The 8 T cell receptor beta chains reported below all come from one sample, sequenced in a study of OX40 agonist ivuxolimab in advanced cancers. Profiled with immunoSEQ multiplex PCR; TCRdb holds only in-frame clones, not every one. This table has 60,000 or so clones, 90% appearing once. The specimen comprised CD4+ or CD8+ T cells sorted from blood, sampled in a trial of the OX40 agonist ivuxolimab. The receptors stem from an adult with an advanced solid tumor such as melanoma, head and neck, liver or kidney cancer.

CDR3 protein: CASSQDFRQETQYF. CDR3 coding DNA: TGCGCCAGCAGCCAAGATTTCAGGCAAGAGACCCAGTACTTC. The chain uses TRBV4-1 and TRBJ2-5, with no clear D. CDR3 length equals 14 residues. Per germline, CDR1 MGHRA and CDR2 YSYEKL. V lost 0 bases and J lost 2, with 7 bases in between.

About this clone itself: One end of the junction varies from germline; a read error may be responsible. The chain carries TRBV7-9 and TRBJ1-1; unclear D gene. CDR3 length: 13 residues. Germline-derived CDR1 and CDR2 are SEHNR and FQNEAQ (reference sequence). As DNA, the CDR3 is TGTGCCGGCAGCTTAAAGTGGAACACTGAAGCTTTCTTT. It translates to CAGSLKWNTEAFF.

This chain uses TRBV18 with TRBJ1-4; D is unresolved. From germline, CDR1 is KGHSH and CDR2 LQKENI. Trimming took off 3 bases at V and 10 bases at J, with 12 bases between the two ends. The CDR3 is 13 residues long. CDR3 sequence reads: CASSPPSRGKLFF. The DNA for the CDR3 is TGTGCCAGCTCACCTCCCTCCCGTGGAAAACTGTTTTTT.

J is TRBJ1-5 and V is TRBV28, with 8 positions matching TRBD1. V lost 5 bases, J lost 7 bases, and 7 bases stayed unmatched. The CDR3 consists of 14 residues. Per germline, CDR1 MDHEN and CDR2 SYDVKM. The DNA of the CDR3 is TGTGCCAGCAGTGTTGACAGGGGAGAGCAGCCCCAGCATTTT. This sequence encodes CASSVDRGEQPQHF.

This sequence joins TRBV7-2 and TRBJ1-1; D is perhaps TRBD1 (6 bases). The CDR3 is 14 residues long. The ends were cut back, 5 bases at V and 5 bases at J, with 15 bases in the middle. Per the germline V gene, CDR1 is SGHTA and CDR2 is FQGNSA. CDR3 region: CASSPGAGRTEAFF. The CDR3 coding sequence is TGTGCCAGCAGCCCGGGGGCCGGGAGGACTGAAGCTTTCTTT.

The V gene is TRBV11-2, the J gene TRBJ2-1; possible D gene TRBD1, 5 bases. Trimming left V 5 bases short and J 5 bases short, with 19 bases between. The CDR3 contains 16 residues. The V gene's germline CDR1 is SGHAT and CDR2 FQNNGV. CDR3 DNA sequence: TGTGCCAGCAGCGTTCCCCCACCCTTGGGGCACAATGAGCAGTTCTTC. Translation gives CASSVPPPLGHNEQFF. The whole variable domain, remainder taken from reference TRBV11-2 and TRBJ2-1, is EAGVAQSPRYKIIEKRQSVAFWCNPISGHATLYWYQQILGQGPKLLIQFQNNGVVDDSQLPKDRFSAERLKGVDSTLKIQPAKLEDSAVYLCASSVPPPLGHNEQFFGPGTRLTVL.

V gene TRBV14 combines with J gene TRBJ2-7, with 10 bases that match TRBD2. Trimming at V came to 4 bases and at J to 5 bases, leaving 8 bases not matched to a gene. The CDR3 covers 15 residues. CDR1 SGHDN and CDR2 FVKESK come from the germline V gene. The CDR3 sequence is CASSLLLAGAHEQYF. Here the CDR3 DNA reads TGTGCCAGCAGCCTGCTGCTAGCGGGAGCCCACGAGCAGTACTTC.

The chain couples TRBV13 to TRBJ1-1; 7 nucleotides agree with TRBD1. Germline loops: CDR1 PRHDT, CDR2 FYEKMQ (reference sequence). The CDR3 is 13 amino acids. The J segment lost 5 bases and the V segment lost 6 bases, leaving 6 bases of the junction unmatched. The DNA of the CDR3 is TGTGCCAGCAGACCTAGGGGGCGGACTGAAGCTTTCTTT. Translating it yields CASRPRGRTEAFF. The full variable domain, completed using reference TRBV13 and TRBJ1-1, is AAGVIQSPRHLIKEKRETATLKCYPIPRHDTVYWYQQGPGQDPQFLISFYEKMQSDKGSIPDRFSAQQFSDYHSELNMSSLELGDSALYFCASRPRGRTEAFFGQGTRLTVV.